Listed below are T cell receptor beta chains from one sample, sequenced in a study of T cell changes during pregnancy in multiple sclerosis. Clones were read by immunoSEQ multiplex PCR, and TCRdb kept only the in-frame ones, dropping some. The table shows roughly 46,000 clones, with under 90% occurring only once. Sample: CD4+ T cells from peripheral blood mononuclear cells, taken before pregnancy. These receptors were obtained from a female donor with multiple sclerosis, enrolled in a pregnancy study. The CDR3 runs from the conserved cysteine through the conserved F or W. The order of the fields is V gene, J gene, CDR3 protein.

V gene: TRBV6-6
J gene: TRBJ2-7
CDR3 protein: CASSWGQYEQYF

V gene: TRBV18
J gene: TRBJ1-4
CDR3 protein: CASSPGQPVNKLFF

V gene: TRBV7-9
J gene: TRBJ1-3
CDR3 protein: CASSLSLIQGDSGNTIYF

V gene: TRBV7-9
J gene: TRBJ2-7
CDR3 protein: CASSPIQGLVTGEQYF

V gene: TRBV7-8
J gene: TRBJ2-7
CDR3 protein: CASTSGGQSYEQYF

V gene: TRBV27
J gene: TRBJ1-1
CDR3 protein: CASSLFWANTEAFF

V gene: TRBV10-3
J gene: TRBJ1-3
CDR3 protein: CAISEPTGVTGNTIYF

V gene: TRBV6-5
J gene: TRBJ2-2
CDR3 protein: CASNAGSGAGELFF

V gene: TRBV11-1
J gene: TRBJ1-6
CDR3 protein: CASSVGQDYSPLHF

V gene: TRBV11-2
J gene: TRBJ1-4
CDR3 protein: CASNAGLINEKLFF

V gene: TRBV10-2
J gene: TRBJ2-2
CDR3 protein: CASCLTPYTGELFF

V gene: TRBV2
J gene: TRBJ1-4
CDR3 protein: CASSEAIGGADNEKLFF

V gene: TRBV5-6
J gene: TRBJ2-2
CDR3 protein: CASSFGTSPGELFF

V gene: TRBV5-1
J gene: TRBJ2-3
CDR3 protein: CASRRVESTDTQYF

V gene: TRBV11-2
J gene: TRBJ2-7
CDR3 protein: CASSEQGFSEQYF

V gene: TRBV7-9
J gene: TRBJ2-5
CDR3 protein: CASSLAVTMETQYF

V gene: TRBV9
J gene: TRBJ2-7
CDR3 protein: CASSDDRGGTYEQYF

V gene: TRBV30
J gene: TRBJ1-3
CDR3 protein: CAWTHGQGVGNTIYF

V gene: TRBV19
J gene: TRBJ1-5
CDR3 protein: CASSMLLRSNQPQHF

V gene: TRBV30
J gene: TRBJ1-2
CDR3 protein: CAGARQGFYGYTF

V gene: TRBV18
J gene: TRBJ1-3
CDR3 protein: CASSPNRGQAERDSGNTIYF

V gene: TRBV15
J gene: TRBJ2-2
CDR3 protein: CATSRDGPGLAGNTGELFF

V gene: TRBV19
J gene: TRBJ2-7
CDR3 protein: CASSRGQLPYEQYF

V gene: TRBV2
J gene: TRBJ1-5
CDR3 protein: CASTGHTSNQPQHF

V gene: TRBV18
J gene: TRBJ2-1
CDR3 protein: CASSPIDSFGEQFF

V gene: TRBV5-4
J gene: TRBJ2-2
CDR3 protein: CASSLGGGAAGELFF

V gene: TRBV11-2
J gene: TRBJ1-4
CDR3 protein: CASSFTGPRREKLFF

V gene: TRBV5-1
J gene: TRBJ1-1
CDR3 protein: CASSGTVDTEAFF

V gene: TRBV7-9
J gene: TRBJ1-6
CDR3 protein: CASSEGTANSPLHF

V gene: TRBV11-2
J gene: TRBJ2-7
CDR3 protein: CASSTTPGYEQYF

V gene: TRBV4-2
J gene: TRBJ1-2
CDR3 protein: CASSQFERTGYGYTF

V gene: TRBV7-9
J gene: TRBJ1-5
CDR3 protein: CASSSGWTGGYSNQPQHF

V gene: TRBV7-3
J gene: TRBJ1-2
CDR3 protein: CASSITGGLGGYTF

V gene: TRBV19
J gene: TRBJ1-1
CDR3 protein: CASSDQGTDTEAFF

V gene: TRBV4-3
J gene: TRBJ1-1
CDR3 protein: CASSQEFRGGTEAFF

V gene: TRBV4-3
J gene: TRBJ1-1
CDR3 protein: CASSQEGQGSPNRLGAFF

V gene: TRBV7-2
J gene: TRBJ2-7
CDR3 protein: CASSFRDMPSYEQYF

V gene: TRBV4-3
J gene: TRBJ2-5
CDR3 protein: CASSQPNERKQETQYF

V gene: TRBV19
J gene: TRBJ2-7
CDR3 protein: CASSVKRGQGAYEQYF

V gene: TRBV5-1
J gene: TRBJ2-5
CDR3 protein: CASSLALSLAGNQETQYF

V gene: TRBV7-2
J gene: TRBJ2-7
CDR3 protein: CASSLAQFSSYEQYF

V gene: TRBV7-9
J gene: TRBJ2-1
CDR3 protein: CASSSDRGRNYEQFF

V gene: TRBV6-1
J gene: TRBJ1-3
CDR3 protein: CASSEQQGASGNTIYF

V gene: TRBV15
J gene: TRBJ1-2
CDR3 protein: CATRTEGYGYTF

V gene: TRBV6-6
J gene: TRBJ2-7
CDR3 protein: CASSYSSGRTRYEQYF

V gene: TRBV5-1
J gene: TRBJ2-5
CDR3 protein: CASSLSLAGGETQYF

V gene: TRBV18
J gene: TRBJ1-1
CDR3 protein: CASSPRAGPNTEAFF

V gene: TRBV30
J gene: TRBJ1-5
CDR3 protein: CAWTGGTGGLRSNQPQHF

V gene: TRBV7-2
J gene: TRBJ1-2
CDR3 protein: CASSSMGLVNYGYTF

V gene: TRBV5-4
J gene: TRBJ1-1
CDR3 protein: CASSLNREAFF

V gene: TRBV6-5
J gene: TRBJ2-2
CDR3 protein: CASSYGGGNTGELFF

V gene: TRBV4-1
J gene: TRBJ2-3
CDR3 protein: CASSQVSRLAGATDTQYF

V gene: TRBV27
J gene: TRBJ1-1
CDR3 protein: CASSFSGREGVTEAFF

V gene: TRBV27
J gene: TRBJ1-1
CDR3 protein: CASSRPPGQTNTEAFF

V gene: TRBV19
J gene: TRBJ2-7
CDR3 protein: CASSPSRGYEQYF

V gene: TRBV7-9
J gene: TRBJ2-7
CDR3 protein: CASSLGQGSPYEQYF

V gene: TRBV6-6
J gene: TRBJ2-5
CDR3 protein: CASTMDSQETQYF

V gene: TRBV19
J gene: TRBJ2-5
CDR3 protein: CASSIDRDRVETQYF

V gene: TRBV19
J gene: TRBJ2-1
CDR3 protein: CASSMAGLAGGYNEQFF